A single sample is the source of the 14 T cell receptor beta chains below, sequenced in a study of CD8 T cells in Susac syndrome. An amount of RNA that ranged from roughly 0.45 to 1 ug was reverse transcribed with random hexamers. TCRdb reprocessed the immunoSEQ multiplex PCR reads with MiXCR, giving one entry per CDR3 protein. This table holds about 130,000 distinct CDR3 sequences, approximately 95% found once. Input material: CD8+ T cells from PBMCs. The receptors shown here come from a human donor with Susac syndrome.

This clonotype was seen a single time. The CDR3 DNA follows: TGTGCCAGCAGCGTCCGGGACAGGGGTAACACTGAAGCTTTCTTT. Translated, it gives CASSVRDRGNTEAFF. The chain uses TRBV11-3 and TRBJ1-1; 10 positions match TRBD1. The CDR3 loop spans 15 amino acids. V gave up 5 bases and J gave up 2 bases; unmatched junction bases: 5. Germline CDR1 SGHNT, CDR2 YENEEA.

Here the CDR3 reads CASSQSRTGVHEQYF. Written as DNA, the CDR3 is TGTGCCAGCAGCCAATCCCGGACAGGGGTACACGAGCAGTACTTC. The V gene is TRBV4-2, the J gene TRBJ2-7, with 9 bases that match TRBD1. The CDR3 covers 15 residues. Germline values: CDR1 LGHNA, CDR2 YNFKEQ. Losses at the gene ends were 2 bases for V and 5 bases for J; bases not matched to a gene: 7.

The rearrangement joins TRBV19 to TRBJ1-2, with 7 bases fitting TRBD1. This CDR3 region has 14 residues. V trimming: 7 bases; J trimming: 4 bases; junction bases outside the gene matches: 9. Germline loops: CDR1 LNHDA, CDR2 SQIVND (reference sequence). The DNA of the CDR3 is TGTGCCAGTACCCGGACAGGCGAACTCTATGGCTACACCTTC. Protein sequence: CASTRTGELYGYTF. Using reference TRBV19 and TRBJ1-2 for the parts outside the CDR3, the full variable domain is DGGITQSPKYLFRKEGQNVTLSCEQNLNHDAMYWYRQDPGQGLRLIYYSQIVNDFQKGDIAEGYSVSREKKESFPLTVTSAQKNPTAFYLCASTRTGELYGYTFGSGTRLTVV.

This chain uses TRBV7-9 with TRBJ2-7; maybe TRBD1 (6 bases). CDR1 and CDR2 from the germline V gene are SEHNR and FQNEAQ (reference sequence). The length of the CDR3 is 15 residues. With 1 base removed from V and 4 bases from J, the gap between germline ends came to 14 bases. The CDR3: CASSLEQGPVYEQYF. In DNA, the CDR3 is TGTGCCAGCAGCTTAGAGCAGGGGCCCGTATACGAGCAGTACTTC. The entire variable domain, with the rest obtained from reference TRBV7-9 and TRBJ2-7, is as follows: DTGVSQNPRHKITKRGQNVTFRCDPISEHNRLYWYRQTLGQGPEFLTYFQNEAQLEKSRLLSDRFSAERPKGSFSTLEIQRTEQGDSAMYLCASSLEQGPVYEQYFGPGTRLTVT.

J is TRBJ2-7 and V is TRBV28; 7 positions match TRBD2. From germline, CDR1 is MDHEN and CDR2 SYDVKM. Trimming cost V 7 bases and J 0 bases; bases outside gene matches: 6. This CDR3 has 14 residues. CDR3 sequence (DNA): TGTGCCAGCACAAGTCTAGCGGCCTCCTACGAGCAGTACTTC. Translating it yields CASTSLAASYEQYF.

V usage is TRBV30 and J usage is TRBJ2-2; D is uncertain. Germline CDR1 and CDR2: GTSNPN and SVGIG (reference sequence). The CDR3 runs 14 residues. V lost 7 bases and J 0 bases, leaving 12 bases between the germline ends. CDR3 bases: TGTGCCTCAGAGAGAGCTCCGAACACCGGGGAGCTGTTTTTT. Residues: CASERAPNTGELFF.

V is TRBV27 and J is TRBJ2-2, with D unresolved. This CDR3 is 12 amino acids long. Germline CDR1 reads MNHEY; CDR2 reads SMNVEV (reference sequence). Trimming left V 2 bases short and J 7 bases short, with 5 bases between. The CDR3 here is CASSLEGGELFF. The CDR3 DNA follows: TGTGCCAGCAGTTTAGAAGGCGGGGAGCTGTTTTTT.

The V call is TRBV19, the J call TRBJ1-2; 7 bases fit TRBD1. Looked up from germline, CDR1 is LNHDA and CDR2 is SQIVND (reference sequence). The trim removed 7 bases at V and 6 bases at J, leaving 5 bases unmatched. The CDR3 totals 12 residues. DNA of the CDR3: TGTGCCAGTACCGACAGGGAAGATGGCTACACCTTC. This sequence encodes CASTDREDGYTF.

This chain joins TRBV27 and TRBJ2-1; D is ambiguous. Germline loops: CDR1 MNHEY, CDR2 SMNVEV (reference sequence). The CDR3 extends over 15 amino acids. V was cut by 0 bases and J by 2 bases, with 8 bases left in between. DNA of the CDR3: TGTGCCAGCAGTTTATCGGCTCACGCCTACAATGAGCAGTTCTTC. Its protein is CASSLSAHAYNEQFF.

V usage is TRBV20-1 and J usage is TRBJ2-1, with a weak D call TRBD1 (6 bases). This CDR3 has 15 residues. Germline V gene data show CDR1 as DFQATT and CDR2 as SNEGSKA (reference sequence). Trimming cost V 6 bases and J 2 bases, with 17 bases left between them. CDR3: CSAFTHRDPYNEQFF. The CDR3 bases are TGCAGTGCCTTCACCCACAGGGACCCCTACAATGAGCAGTTCTTC.

V is TRBV3-1 and J is TRBJ2-7; the match to TRBD2 covers 7 bases. The CDR3 covers 14 residues. Germline V CDR1 and CDR2: LGHDT, YNNKEL (reference sequence). Trimming removed 1 base from V and 5 bases from J; junction bases left unmatched: 5. CDR3 sequence (DNA): TGTGCCAGCAGCCAAGGTTACCGGGGGGACGAGCAGTACTTC. Protein: CASSQGYRGDEQYF.

V and J are TRBV20-1 and TRBJ2-7; D is possibly TRBD1 (6 bases). CDR1 is DFQATT and CDR2 is SNEGSKA in the germline V gene (reference sequence). Trimming removed 1 base at V and 2 bases at J, with 9 bases between. The CDR3 is 13 residues long. The CDR3 spells CSARGTEAYEQYF. The DNA for the CDR3 is TGCAGTGCTAGAGGGACAGAAGCCTACGAGCAGTACTTC.

The chain uses TRBV12-3 or TRBV12-4 and TRBJ2-7; TRBD1 matches 8 bases. The CDR3 totals 14 residues. The junction had 7 bases not matched to a gene; V was cut back by 6 bases and J by 3 bases. CDR3 in DNA: TGTGCCAGCAGCCCTGGACAGGGCATCTACGAGCAGTACTTC. It codes for CASSPGQGIYEQYF.

The table lists this clonotype with a count of one. This chain uses TRBV20-1 with TRBJ2-7; TRBD1 aligns across 8 bases. CDR1 is DFQATT and CDR2 is SNEGSKA in the germline V gene (reference sequence). The CDR3 loop spans 15 amino acids. The V gene end was trimmed by 0 bases and the J gene end by 4 bases; junction bases not matched to a gene: 8. Here the CDR3 reads CSARDQRQGSYEQYF. The CDR3 nucleotides read TGCAGTGCTAGAGATCAGAGACAGGGGTCGTACGAGCAGTACTTC.